A selection of T cell receptor beta chains follows, all from one sample in a study of blood T cell repertoires in COVID-19. Assay used: immunoSEQ multiplex PCR; TCRdb lists only in-frame clones, some missing. The data show about 180,000 clones, approximately 85% seen once. Sequenced input: peripheral blood. The source of these receptors is a man between 60 and 70 years old with acute or convalescent COVID-19. Each CDR3 is given without its conserved first and last residue. The D gene is left open where the match is weak.

v_call d_call cdr3_aa
TRBV7-9 . ATGSEVNQPQH
TRBV20-1 TRBD1 SAHRGLEQY
TRBV10-2 TRBD2 ASSERLLYSGTASYEQY
TRBV7-2 . ASSLLMGLKETQY
TRBV7-8 . ASSLVRVSNEQF
TRBV28 . ASSSTGTRLTEAF
TRBV5-5 TRBD1 ASSSGTGRHEQY
TRBV27 TRBD1 ASRDRQGSISPLH
TRBV7-6 TRBD2 ASSLAREGMGEQF
TRBV5-1 TRBD1 ASSLYTGTGSSYEQY
TRBV5-8 TRBD1 ASSLAGQVSYNSPLH
TRBV5-1 TRBD2 ASSLGGGSSYNEQF
TRBV5-6 TRBD1 ASSFSFYGTGGGETQY
TRBV6-6 . ASTGARRNTIY
TRBV7-2 TRBD2 ASVPTSGTNTGELF